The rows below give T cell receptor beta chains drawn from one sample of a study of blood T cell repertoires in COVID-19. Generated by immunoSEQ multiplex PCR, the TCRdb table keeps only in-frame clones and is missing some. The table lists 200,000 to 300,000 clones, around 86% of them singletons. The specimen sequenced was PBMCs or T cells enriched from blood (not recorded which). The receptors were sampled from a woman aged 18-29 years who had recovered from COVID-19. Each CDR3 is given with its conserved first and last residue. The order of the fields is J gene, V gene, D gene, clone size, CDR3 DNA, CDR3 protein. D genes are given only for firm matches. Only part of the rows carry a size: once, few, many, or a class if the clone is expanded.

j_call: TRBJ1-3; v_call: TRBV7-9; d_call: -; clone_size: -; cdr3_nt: TGTGCCAGCAGCACTGGGACATCAGGAAACACCATATATTTT; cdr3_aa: CASSTGTSGNTIYF
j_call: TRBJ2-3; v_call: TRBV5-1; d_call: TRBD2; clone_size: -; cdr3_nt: TGCGCCAGCAGCACGACTAGCGGCACAGATACGCAGTATTTT; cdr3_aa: CASSTTSGTDTQYF
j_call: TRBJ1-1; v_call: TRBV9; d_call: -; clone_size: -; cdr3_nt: TGTGCCAGCAGCGTAGGAGGCAGGGTGAACACTGAAGCTTTCTTT; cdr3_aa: CASSVGGRVNTEAFF
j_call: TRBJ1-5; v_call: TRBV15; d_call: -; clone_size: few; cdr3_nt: TGTGCCACCAGCAGAGACAGGGGATCAGCCGTTCAGCCCCAGCATTTT; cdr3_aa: CATSRDRGSAVQPQHF
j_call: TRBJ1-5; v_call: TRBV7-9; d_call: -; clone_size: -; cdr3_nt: TGTGCCAGCAGCCCAGGACTAGGAAATCAGCCCCAGCATTTT; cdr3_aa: CASSPGLGNQPQHF
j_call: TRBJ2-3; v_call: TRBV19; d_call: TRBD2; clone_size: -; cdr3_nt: TGTGCCAGTAGTATAGAGCCCAGGCTAGCGGTCCTTGTTGATACGCAGTATTTT; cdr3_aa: CASSIEPRLAVLVDTQYF
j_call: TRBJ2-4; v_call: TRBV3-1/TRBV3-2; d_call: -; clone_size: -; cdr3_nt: TGTGCCAGCAGCCAAGATAAGGAGAAACGGTTGAACATTCAGTACTTC; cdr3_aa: CASSQDKEKRLNIQYF
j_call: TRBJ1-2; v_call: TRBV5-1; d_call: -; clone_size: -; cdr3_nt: TGCGCCAGCAGCCGCGACCCCGCGGGAGGCTACACCTTC; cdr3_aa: CASSRDPAGGYTF
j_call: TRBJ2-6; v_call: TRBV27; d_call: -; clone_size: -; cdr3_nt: TGTGCCAGCATGCGAGGTGGGGCCAACGTCCTGACTTTC; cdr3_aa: CASMRGGANVLTF
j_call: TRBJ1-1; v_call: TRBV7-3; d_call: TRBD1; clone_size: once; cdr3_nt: TGTGCCAGCAGCTTGAGGACAGGGGCGACAACTGAAGCTTTCTTT; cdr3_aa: CASSLRTGATTEAFF
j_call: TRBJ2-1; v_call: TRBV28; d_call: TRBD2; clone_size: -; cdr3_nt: TGTGCCAGCAGTTTGTGGGACCCAGGGACTAGCGGGAGGAACAATGAGCAGTTCTTC; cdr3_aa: CASSLWDPGTSGRNNEQFF
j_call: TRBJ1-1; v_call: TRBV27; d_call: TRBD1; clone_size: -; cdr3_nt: TGTGCCAGCAGTACCCTCGGGACAGGGAACACTGAAGCTTTCTTT; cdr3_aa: CASSTLGTGNTEAFF
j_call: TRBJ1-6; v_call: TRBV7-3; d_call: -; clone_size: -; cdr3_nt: TGTGCCAGCAGCTTAACGCGAGGGGGAAATTCACCCCTCCACTTT; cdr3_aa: CASSLTRGGNSPLHF
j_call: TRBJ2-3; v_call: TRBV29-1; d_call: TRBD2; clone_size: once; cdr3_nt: TGCAGCGTAGCTCCGACCCGGACTAGCGGGGGTGATACGCAGTATTTT; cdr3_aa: CSVAPTRTSGGDTQYF
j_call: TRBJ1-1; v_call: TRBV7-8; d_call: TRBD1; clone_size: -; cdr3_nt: TGTGCCAGCAGCGGATACAGGGGAAAGGCCACTGAAGCTTTCTTT; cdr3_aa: CASSGYRGKATEAFF
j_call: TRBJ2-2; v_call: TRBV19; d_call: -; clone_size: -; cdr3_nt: TGTGCCAGTAGTATAGTGGCAGGTCTGGGCACCGGGGAGCTGTTTTTT; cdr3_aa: CASSIVAGLGTGELFF
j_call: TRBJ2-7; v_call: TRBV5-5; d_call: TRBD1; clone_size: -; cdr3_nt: TGTGCCAGCAGCCCGACAGGGACCTACGAGCAGTACTTC; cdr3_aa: CASSPTGTYEQYF
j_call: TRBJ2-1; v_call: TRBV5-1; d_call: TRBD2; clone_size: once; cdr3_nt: TGCGCCAGCAGCCAAATTAGCGGGAGGGCCCAATTGGGTGAGCAGTTCTTC; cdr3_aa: CASSQISGRAQLGEQFF
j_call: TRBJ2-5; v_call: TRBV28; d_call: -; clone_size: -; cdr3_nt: TGTGCCAGCAGGACACACGGACGGGGTCAAGAGACCCAGTACTTC; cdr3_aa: CASRTHGRGQETQYF
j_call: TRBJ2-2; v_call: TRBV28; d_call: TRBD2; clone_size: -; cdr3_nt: TGTGCCAGCAGATTGGGACTAGCGGGAGGACCCACCGGGGAGCTGTTTTTT; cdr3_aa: CASRLGLAGGPTGELFF
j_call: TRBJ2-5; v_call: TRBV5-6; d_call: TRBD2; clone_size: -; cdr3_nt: TGTGCCAGCAGCTTTAGGGCTAGCGGGGGTTACCAAGAGACCCAGTACTTC; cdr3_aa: CASSFRASGGYQETQYF
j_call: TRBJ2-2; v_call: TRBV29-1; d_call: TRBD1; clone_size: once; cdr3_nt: TGCAGCGTGGGACAGGAGAGGCACACCGGGGAGCTGTTTTTT; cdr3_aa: CSVGQERHTGELFF
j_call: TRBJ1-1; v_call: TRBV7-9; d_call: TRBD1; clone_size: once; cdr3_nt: TGTGCCAGCAGCCCCGGGACAGAGGAAGCTTTCTTT; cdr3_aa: CASSPGTEEAFF
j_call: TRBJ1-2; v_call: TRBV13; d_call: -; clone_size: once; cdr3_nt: TGTGCCAGCAGCTTACAGGGGCGCTTGGGCTACACCTTC; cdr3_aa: CASSLQGRLGYTF
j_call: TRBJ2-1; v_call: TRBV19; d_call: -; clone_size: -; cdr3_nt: TGTGCCAGTAGACAGGGCTGGTACAATGAGCAGTTCTTC; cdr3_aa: CASRQGWYNEQFF
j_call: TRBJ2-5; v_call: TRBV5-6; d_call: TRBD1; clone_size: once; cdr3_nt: TGTGCCAGCAGCCCACGTGGGACAGGGAAACAAGAGACCCAGTACTTC; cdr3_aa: CASSPRGTGKQETQYF
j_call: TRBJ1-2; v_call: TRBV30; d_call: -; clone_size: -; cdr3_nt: TGTGCCTGGACCCGGGACTCCCGGCGTGGCTACACCTTC; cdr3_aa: CAWTRDSRRGYTF
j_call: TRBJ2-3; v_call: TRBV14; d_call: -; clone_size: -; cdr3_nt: TGTGCCAGCAGCCAAGATTACAGACCGGCGGGTGATACGCAGTATTTT; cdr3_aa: CASSQDYRPAGDTQYF
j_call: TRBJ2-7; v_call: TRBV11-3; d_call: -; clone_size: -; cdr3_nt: TGTGCCAGCAGCTTAGGCGGGGAACTCCACTACGAGCAGTACTTC; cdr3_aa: CASSLGGELHYEQYF
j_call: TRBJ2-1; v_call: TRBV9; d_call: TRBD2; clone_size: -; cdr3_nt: TGTGCCAGCAGCGGAGGGACTAGCGGATACAATGAGCAGTTCTTC; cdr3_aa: CASSGGTSGYNEQFF
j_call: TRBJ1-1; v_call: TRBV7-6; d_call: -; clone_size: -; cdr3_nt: TGTGCCAGCAGCTTAGTCCGGCAGGGGTTGGAGAACACTGAAGCTTTCTTT; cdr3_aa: CASSLVRQGLENTEAFF
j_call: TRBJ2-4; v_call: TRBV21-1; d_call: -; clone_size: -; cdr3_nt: TGTGCCAGCAGCAAAGTGCACCAGGGTCTAGCCAAAAACATTCAGTACTTC; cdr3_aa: CASSKVHQGLAKNIQYF
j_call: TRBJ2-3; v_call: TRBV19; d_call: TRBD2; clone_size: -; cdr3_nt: TGTGCCAGTAGTTCTCTAGCGGGGGGCACAGATACGCAGTATTTT; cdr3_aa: CASSSLAGGTDTQYF
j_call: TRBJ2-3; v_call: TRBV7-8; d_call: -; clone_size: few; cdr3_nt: TGTGCCAGCAGGAGAGCAATTACAGATACGCAGTATTTT; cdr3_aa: CASRRAITDTQYF
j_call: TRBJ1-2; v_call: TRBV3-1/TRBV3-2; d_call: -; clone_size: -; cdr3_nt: TGTGCCAGCAGCCAAAATACAGGGCAAGGGAACTATGGCTACACCTTC; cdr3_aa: CASSQNTGQGNYGYTF
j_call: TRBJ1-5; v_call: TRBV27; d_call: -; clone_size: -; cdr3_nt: TGTGCCAGCAGCCCTGGACAGTTTTATCAGCCCCAGCATTTT; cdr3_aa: CASSPGQFYQPQHF
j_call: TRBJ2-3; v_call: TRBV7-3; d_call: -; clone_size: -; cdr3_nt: TGTGCCAGCAGCTTAGGGAGGTTGTCAGATACGCAGTATTTT; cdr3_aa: CASSLGRLSDTQYF
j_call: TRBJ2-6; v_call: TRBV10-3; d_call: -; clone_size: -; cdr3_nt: TGTGCCATCAGTGGGCCCTCTGGGGCCAACGTCCTGACTTTC; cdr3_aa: CAISGPSGANVLTF
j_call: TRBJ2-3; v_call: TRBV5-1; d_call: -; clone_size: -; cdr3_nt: TGCGCCAGTTCCGGTTCAAACACAGATACGCAGTATTTT; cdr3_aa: CASSGSNTDTQYF
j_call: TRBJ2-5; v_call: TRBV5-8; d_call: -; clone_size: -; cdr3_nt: TGTGCCAGCAGCTTGGGCGCCGGGAGATACGGAGAGACCCAGTACTTC; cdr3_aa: CASSLGAGRYGETQYF
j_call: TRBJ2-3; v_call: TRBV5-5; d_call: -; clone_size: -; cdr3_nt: TGTGCCAGCAGCTTGGACAGACGCACAGATACGCAGTATTTT; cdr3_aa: CASSLDRRTDTQYF
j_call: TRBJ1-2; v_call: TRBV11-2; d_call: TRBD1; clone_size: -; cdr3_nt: TGTGCCAGCAGCCGGGACAGCTTCTATGGCTACACCTTC; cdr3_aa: CASSRDSFYGYTF
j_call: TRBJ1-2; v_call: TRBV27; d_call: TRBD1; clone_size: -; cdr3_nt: TGTGCCAGCAGTTTAGACCCGACAGGGGGCAATGGCTACACCTTC; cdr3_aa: CASSLDPTGGNGYTF